The rows below give T cell receptor beta chains drawn from one sample of a study of follicular helper T cells after annual influenza vaccination. Assay: immunoSEQ multiplex PCR; the TCRdb copy retains only in-frame clones and omits some. The sample records thousands of clones, about 79% being singletons. The material sequenced was CXCR5+ CD38- circulating T follicular helper cells from blood, taken on the day of influenza vaccination. Every receptor here comes from an adult who received the influenza vaccine. CDR3s leave out the opening cysteine and the closing phenylalanine or tryptophan.

v_call	j_call	cdr3_aa
TRBV11-3	TRBJ1-1	ASSANRQTEAF
TRBV7-6	TRBJ1-2	ASSPNTRDGYT
TRBV6-5	TRBJ2-7	ASSPRADRQY
TRBV28	TRBJ1-4	ASTGTGSSDNEKLF
TRBV4-2	TRBJ2-4	ASSQETQAMNLAKNIQY
TRBV5-8	TRBJ1-2	ASSLGGRRSFGYT
TRBV4-1	TRBJ1-6	ASSQERYNSPLH
TRBV7-2	TRBJ2-7	ASSPRRAYEQY
TRBV5-8	TRBJ2-1	ASSLWRGDEQF
TRBV4-3	TRBJ1-3	ASSQDVGRLAGNTIY
TRBV6-6	TRBJ2-7	ASSSQGGYEQY
TRBV7-9	TRBJ1-1	ASSPEGGRTEAF
TRBV6-5	TRBJ1-3	ASSYSKGTRNTIY
TRBV4-3	TRBJ2-1	ASSYRDRGNDEQF
TRBV7-3	TRBJ2-3	ASSLLNTDTQY
TRBV7-2	TRBJ1-2	ASSSGQGAWGYT
TRBV19	TRBJ1-1	ASSSTQNTEAF
TRBV11-2	TRBJ2-2	ASSLTQTGELF
TRBV4-2	TRBJ1-2	ASSPGTGKGHGYT
TRBV7-6	TRBJ1-4	ASSLGGGRNEKLF
TRBV5-1	TRBJ2-5	ASSSGGASETQY
TRBV18	TRBJ1-1	ASSPVTGVNTEAF
TRBV5-1	TRBJ1-6	ASSLGDRPIYH
TRBV7-3	TRBJ2-3	ASSLNGGRGLGTDTQY
TRBV11-1	TRBJ1-2	ASSLTGYGYT
TRBV11-1	TRBJ1-2	ASSLQGMYGYT
TRBV9	TRBJ1-2	ASSGTVYGYT
TRBV29-1	TRBJ1-2	SAGTEANYGYT
TRBV6-1	TRBJ1-5	ASTNYQGGQPQH
TRBV19	TRBJ2-1	ASSIDRLAGRNEQF
TRBV15	TRBJ1-3	ATSRGGYANTIY
TRBV5-1	TRBJ1-2	ASSSKGQTGQGGYT
TRBV7-2	TRBJ2-7	ASSSSGGVYEQY
TRBV5-8	TRBJ2-1	ASSLRGLTNEQF
TRBV4-2	TRBJ1-5	ASSQGQGNNQPQH
TRBV9	TRBJ2-3	ASSATGLDTQY
TRBV25-1	TRBJ2-5	ASSEVRGSIGGETQY
TRBV6-5	TRBJ2-7	ATNLARGSYEQY
TRBV5-1	TRBJ2-2	ASRNSDREGGELF
TRBV5-1	TRBJ2-1	ASSSTAGIQDEQF
TRBV7-9	TRBJ2-7	ASSETSLDEQY
TRBV6-4	TRBJ2-3	ASSEGGGAGADTQY
TRBV19	TRBJ1-5	ASSISFWDRGNQPQH
TRBV25-1	TRBJ2-7	ASSGGGAYEQY
TRBV14	TRBJ2-7	ASSLFDYEQY